The rows below give T cell receptor beta chains drawn from one sample of a study of tumor and adjacent non-tumor tissue in lung cancer. MiXCR, run by TCRdb on the multiplex PCR reads, gives a single entry per CDR3 protein. Here the sample spans roughly 75,000 distinct CDR3 sequences, over 75% being singletons. The specimen was lung tumor tissue. The source of these receptors is a woman aged 45 to 65 with non-small cell lung cancer. CDR3s leave out the opening cysteine and the closing phenylalanine or tryptophan. The order of the fields is V gene, CDR3 protein.

TRBV11-2,ASILVRDSYEQY
TRBV12-3/TRBV12-4,ASSGLSGAPGTGELS
TRBV20-1,STGTSGSVADTQY
TRBV5-4,AGSLALYRGGDEQF
TRBV12-3/TRBV12-4,ASHPGAGYELY
TRBV24-1,ATSGGDQETQY
TRBV28,ASSAMGGKHEQY
TRBV5-6,ASSLGFGLAGEPF
TRBV4-2,PSSQDLTGNRPQH
TRBV7-3,ASSHGPSNTGELL
TRBV19,ASSWGGSRQETQY
TRBV11-1,ASGLGREYPEAF
TRBV4-2,VSSQDLTSDQPQH
TRBV12-3/TRBV12-4,ASSPGTSSGGELF
TRBV11-1,TSSWNTGVGELF
TRBV7-9,ASSLLGTNEKLF
TRBV20-1,SARDLGGTDTQY
TRBV14,ASSQVGVNYGYT
TRBV6-1,VSSSAPGQGADRHY
TRBV11-2,VSSLENGGVQY
TRBV4-1,ASSQLTGADMQY
TRBV11-2,AISLFRSLAGLRTYNEQY
TRBV12-3/TRBV12-4,ASRRTGVASEAF
TRBV5-4,ANSTAGLAGPGANVLT
TRBV5-6,ASSSTGPGT
TRBV29-1,SVDSRLGGQY
TRBV29-1,SIRPRTGELV
TRBV10-3,AIGDQPQH
TRBV11-2,SSSSDPYGYT
TRBV11-2,ACRLETGGRGCGYT
TRBV11-2,TSSLYRGNSPLH
TRBV13,ASSLNRAETQY
TRBV12-3/TRBV12-4,ANSDRVEVTYTQY
TRBV6-5,ASAGTSGSRGYEHY
TRBV11-2,ANGINGVQETQY
TRBV10-1,ASCATPSWEQF
TRBV11-2,ASSSNRNYDYT